This is a list of T cell receptor beta chains from one sample in a study of control samples from healthy donors and cancer patients. Sequencing used immunoSEQ multiplex PCR; TCRdb keeps in-frame clones, though not all of them. Of 130,000 or so clones in the sample, 94% were seen once. Sequenced sample: blood. All receptors come from a man between 35 and 55 years old in good health. Both conserved end residues are part of each CDR3. A D gene is named only where the DNA matches it firmly. A row's size may be missing; if present it is once, few, many or a size class.

D,J,V,size,DNA,CDR3
-,TRBJ1-1,TRBV9,-,TGTGCCAGCAGCGTAGACGGGGGCACTGAAGCTTTCTTT,CASSVDGGTEAFF
TRBD1,TRBJ1-5,TRBV28,-,TGTGCCAGCAGTTTCGCGGGACAGACCAGCAATCAGCCCCAGCATTTT,CASSFAGQTSNQPQHF
-,TRBJ2-7,TRBV5-5,-,TGTGCCAGCACCCGATCCCTGAGCTCCTACGAGCAGTACTTC,CASTRSLSSYEQYF
-,TRBJ1-2,TRBV27,-,TGTGCCAGCACAGCCCACCGGGCTGATTACTATGGCTACACCTTC,CASTAHRADYYGYTF
-,TRBJ1-4,TRBV4-1,-,TGCGCCAGCAGCCAAATGGACGTAGAAGGGGAAAAACTGTTTTTT,CASSQMDVEGEKLFF
-,TRBJ2-7,TRBV3-1/TRBV3-2,-,TGTGCCAGCAGCCAAGAAGACAGGTTCTACGAGCAGTACTTC,CASSQEDRFYEQYF
TRBD2,TRBJ2-7,TRBV6-1,-,TGTGCCAGCAGTGAAGCGGCTAGCGGGGGCTACGAGCAGTACTTC,CASSEAASGGYEQYF
-,TRBJ2-3,TRBV11-2,-,TGTGCCAGCGGGCATGGCGCAGATACGCAGTATTTT,CASGHGADTQYF
-,TRBJ2-1,TRBV10-3,-,TGTGCCATCAGTGAGTCAGTTGTGGGGCAGTTCTTC,CAISESVVGQFF
TRBD1,TRBJ1-1,TRBV12-5,-,TGTGCTAGTGGAACCGGACAGGGTATAAGGCGCACTGAAGCTTTCTTT,CASGTGQGIRRTEAFF
-,TRBJ1-6,TRBV12-3/TRBV12-4,-,TGTGCCAGTGAAGGGGCTCCGAGTTCACCCCTCCACTTT,CASEGAPSSPLHF
-,TRBJ2-6,TRBV9,-,TGTGCCAGCAGCGTAGGGGTCGCGGGCTCTGGGGCCAACGTCCTGACTTTC,CASSVGVAGSGANVLTF
-,TRBJ1-2,TRBV18,-,TGTGCCAGCTCACCGGACGGCATTAACTATGGCTACACCTTC,CASSPDGINYGYTF
-,TRBJ2-2,TRBV9,-,TGTGCCAGCAGCGTAGGAGACACCGGGGAGCTGTTTTTT,CASSVGDTGELFF
-,TRBJ2-3,TRBV28,-,TGTGCCAGCAGTTCATACACTGGGGGGAGAGGGGGCACAGATACGCAGTATTTT,CASSSYTGGRGGTDTQYF
TRBD1,TRBJ2-1,TRBV7-3,-,TGTGCCAGCAGCTTACGGTCGGCAGGGGGAGACCAGCAGTTCTTC,CASSLRSAGGDQQFF
-,TRBJ2-1,TRBV7-9,-,TGTGCCAGCAGCTTAGAAGGGTATGAGCAGTTCTTC,CASSLEGYEQFF
-,TRBJ2-7,TRBV14,-,TGTGCCAGCAAGCATTATAGCTCCTACGAGCAGTACTTC,CASKHYSSYEQYF
-,TRBJ1-4,TRBV27,-,TGTGCCAGCAGCCGACGGGGCGGTAATGAAAAACTGTTTTTT,CASSRRGGNEKLFF
-,TRBJ2-7,TRBV6-2/TRBV6-3,-,TGTGCCAGCAGTTACTCGTTTGTCAGCGAGCAGTACTTC,CASSYSFVSEQYF
TRBD1,TRBJ1-6,TRBV27,-,TGTGCCAGCACCCTCGGGACAGGGGGTTCACCCCTCCACTTT,CASTLGTGGSPLHF
-,TRBJ1-2,TRBV12-3/TRBV12-4,-,TGTGCCAGCAGTTTGGAGGCCAGGTCGGGCTACACCTTC,CASSLEARSGYTF
TRBD1,TRBJ1-6,TRBV5-1,-,TGCGCCAGCAGCCTGGGACAGGGGACAAGCTCCTATAATTCACCCCTCCACTTT,CASSLGQGTSSYNSPLHF
TRBD1,TRBJ1-5,TRBV4-3,-,TGCGCCAGCAGCCAAGTTACAGGGGTGCAGCCCCAGCATTTT,CASSQVTGVQPQHF
-,TRBJ1-5,TRBV18,-,TGTGCCAGCTCACCCCCGGGACTGCCAAATCAGCCCCAGCATTTT,CASSPPGLPNQPQHF
TRBD2,TRBJ2-1,TRBV3-1/TRBV3-2,once,TGTGCCAGCAGCCTCGAAACTAGCGGAAGAAACAATGAGCAGTTCTTC,CASSLETSGRNNEQFF
TRBD1,TRBJ1-5,TRBV6-2/TRBV6-3,few,TGTGCCAGCAGTGAGGGGGCAAAGCCCCAGCATTTT,CASSEGAKPQHF
-,TRBJ2-7,TRBV7-9,-,TGTGCCAGCAGCTTATCGCCGACTAAAGGTGAGGAGCAGTACTTC,CASSLSPTKGEEQYF
TRBD1,TRBJ2-3,TRBV7-9,-,TGTGCCAGCAGCCGTCCCGGGACAGGGATTCCAGATACGCAGTATTTT,CASSRPGTGIPDTQYF
-,TRBJ2-5,TRBV7-9,once,TGTGCCAGCAGCCATGGATCACAAGAGACCCAGTACTTC,CASSHGSQETQYF
-,TRBJ1-6,TRBV27,-,TGTGCCAGCAGTATCCAGATCGCAGGGAACTCACCCCTCCACTTT,CASSIQIAGNSPLHF
-,TRBJ2-5,TRBV18,-,TGTGCCAGCTCACCAGTATTGAAGAGGGATAGCCCAGAGACCCAGTACTTC,CASSPVLKRDSPETQYF
-,TRBJ1-2,TRBV6-2/TRBV6-3,-,TGTGCCAGCAGTGGACTTCAGGTATACTATGGCTACACCTTC,CASSGLQVYYGYTF
-,TRBJ2-3,TRBV27,-,TGTGCCAGCACCTCCGGGACTGCGCCTAGCACAGATACGCAGTATTTT,CASTSGTAPSTDTQYF
-,TRBJ2-4,TRBV28,-,TGTGCCAGCAGTTTAGGGGGCCGGGCCGATAAAAACATTCAGTACTTC,CASSLGGRADKNIQYF
-,TRBJ2-1,TRBV28,-,TGTGCCAGCAGTTTGGGTGAGCACAATGAGCAGTTCTTC,CASSLGEHNEQFF
-,TRBJ1-5,TRBV5-5,-,TGTGCCAGCAGCTTCGGGCAGGTATACAATCAGCCCCAGCATTTT,CASSFGQVYNQPQHF
-,TRBJ1-6,TRBV6-5,-,TGTGCCAGCAGTTTAGTACAGGGTGAGAATTCACCCCTCCACTTT,CASSLVQGENSPLHF
-,TRBJ1-5,TRBV5-6,-,TGTGCCAGCAGCCAATCCTTAGGGAATCAGCCCCAGCATTTT,CASSQSLGNQPQHF
-,TRBJ2-3,TRBV7-3,-,TGTGCCAGCAGCTTACTTCACAGCACAGATACGCAGTATTTT,CASSLLHSTDTQYF
-,TRBJ2-2,TRBV14,-,TGTGCCAGCAGCCATGGTGTTAAAGAAAACACCGGGGAGCTGTTTTTT,CASSHGVKENTGELFF
TRBD1,TRBJ1-4,TRBV14,-,TGTGCCAGCAGCGGATACAGGGGGACAAATGAAAAACTGTTTTTT,CASSGYRGTNEKLFF